This TCR beta chain was identified during a study of cytomegalovirus exposure and HLA in healthy donors. The overall study: In an early release, HLA-typed donors contributed 77 million or so unique TCR sequences. Study findings and constraints: Later analysis suggested most CMV-associated TCR beta chains were HLA-restricted. A link between a missense DCLRE1C variant and TCR beta V- and J-gene trimming emerged from a later analysis. A later analysis associated some 16,000 TCR beta sequences with HLA alleles at a 0.05 false discovery rate.

In the case of this clone: What it binds is not known.

Germline V CDR1 and CDR2: PRHDT, FYEKMQ (reference sequence). The CDR3 totals 16 residues. V was pared by 3 bases and J by 2 bases, with 8 bases of the junction left unmatched. 60 Vbeta and 13 Jbeta primers were used in PCR. The protocol was immunoSEQ multiplex PCR, while the TCRdb copy is restricted to in-frame clones and leaves out a portion. This sample has 130,000 or so clones, with roughly 80% found just once. The V gene is TRBV13, the J gene TRBJ2-7; TRBD1 aligns across 9 bases. The receptor was isolated from a female donor in good health and CMV-seronegative. Sequencing input: PBMCs. The CDR3 spells CASSFSPGTGTYEQYF. Here the CDR3 DNA reads TGTGCCAGCAGCTTTTCCCCCGGGACAGGGACCTACGAGCAGTACTTC.